These 26 T cell receptor beta chains were sequenced from one sample in a study of blood T cell repertoires in COVID-19. The table came from immunoSEQ multiplex PCR; TCRdb's copy has only in-frame clones and leaves some out. The repertoire has 120,000 to 150,000 clones, about 85% of them found once; the top ten carry roughly 2.6%. The sequenced material came from peripheral blood. These receptor sequences come from a human donor with acute or convalescent COVID-19. The donor label of this sample is uncertain.

This clone was observed a few times. The chain joins TRBV5-4 to TRBJ1-1; D perhaps matches TRBD1 (5 bases). The CDR3 totals 13 residues. V was shortened by 4 bases and J by 4 bases, with 11 bases between the two germline ends. CDR1 SGHNT and CDR2 YYREEE come from the germline V gene (reference sequence). This chain's CDR3 is CASSPERGTEAFF. The CDR3 DNA reads as TGTGCCAGCAGCCCAGAAAGGGGCACTGAAGCTTTCTTT.

This rearrangement joins TRBV2 to TRBJ1-4; TRBD1 matches 10 bases. CDR3 length: 14 amino acids. V gave up 6 bases and J gave up 8 bases; unmatched junction bases: 6. Germline V lookup: CDR1 SNHLY, CDR2 FYNNEI. The CDR3 coding sequence is TGTGCCAGCAGAACCGGGACAGGGGACGAAAAACTGTTTTTT. Protein: CASRTGTGDEKLFF.

This clone was recorded a few times. J is TRBJ1-4 and V is TRBV24-1; 7 positions agree with TRBD1. The germline CDR1 and CDR2 sequences are KGHDR and SFDVKD. Germline trimming cut 4 bases from V and 8 bases from J; bases unmatched to any gene: 6. This CDR3 is 14 amino acids long. This chain's CDR3 is CATSDPRQGEKLFF. The CDR3, as DNA: TGTGCCACCAGTGACCCAAGACAGGGAGAAAAACTGTTTTTT.

Notes on this clone: The junction departs from germline at one end; a sequencing error may be responsible. The genes are TRBV5-6 and TRBJ1-3; D uncertain. CDR3 length equals 12 residues. The germline V gene has CDR1 SGHDT and CDR2 YYEEEE. Written as DNA, the CDR3 is TGTGCCAGCAGCATCCGCGGGCCTGAGAGAAATTTT. This codes for CASSIRGPERNF.

The V gene is TRBV4-2, the J gene TRBJ1-2, with TRBD1 identical over 7 bases. Germline lookup yields CDR1 LGHNA and CDR2 YNFKEQ. The CDR3 is 13 amino acids. The J segment lost 8 bases and the V segment lost 2 bases, leaving 5 bases of the junction unmatched. CDR3 loop: CASSQTGVGGYTF. The CDR3 DNA reads TGTGCCAGCAGCCAAACAGGGGTGGGGGGCTACACCTTC.

The count of this clone is one. The chain joins TRBV3-1 (or the pseudogene TRBV3-2) to TRBJ1-2, with D perhaps matching TRBD1 (5 bases). This CDR3 comprises 17 residues. Between the trimmed V and J ends, which lost 0 bases and 4 bases, there was a span of 18 bases. CDR1 is LGHDT and CDR2 is YNNKEL in the germline V gene (reference sequence). CDR3 amino acids: CASSQDTRIPGVYGYTF. CDR3 nucleotide sequence: TGTGCCAGCAGCCAAGACACCAGGATCCCGGGGGTCTATGGCTACACCTTC.

The V and J genes are TRBV15 and TRBJ1-4; no reliable D call. The CDR3 covers 15 residues. With 5 bases removed from V and 8 bases from J, the gap between germline ends came to 18 bases. Looked up from germline, CDR1 is LNHNV and CDR2 is YYDKDF (reference sequence). The CDR3 DNA is TGTGCCACCAGCGCTCGCGGGGAGGTCGGAGAAAAACTGTTTTTT. Its translation: CATSARGEVGEKLFF.

The J gene is TRBJ2-7, the V gene TRBV28; no clear D. Trimming stripped 1 base from V and 1 base from J, with 5 bases between. The germline V gene has CDR1 MDHEN and CDR2 SYDVKM. The CDR3 totals 13 residues. The CDR3 loop is CASSLSSSYEQYF. DNA for the CDR3: TGTGCCAGCAGTTTATCCAGTTCCTACGAGCAGTACTTC.

The chain couples TRBV18 to TRBJ1-1, with a possible D match to TRBD1 (6 bases). The CDR3 runs 14 residues. V dropped 8 bases and J dropped 2 bases, with 15 bases sitting between them. Germline lookup yields CDR1 KGHSH and CDR2 LQKENI. The CDR3 region is CASRWTDHNTEAFF. CDR3 in DNA: TGTGCCAGCCGGTGGACAGACCATAACACTGAAGCTTTCTTT. Drawing the rest from reference TRBV18 and TRBJ1-1, the complete variable domain is NAGVMQNPRHLVRRRGQEARLRCSPMKGHSHVYWYRQLPEEGLKFMVYLQKENIIDESGMPKERFSAEFPKEGPSILRIQQVVRGDSAAYFCASRWTDHNTEAFFGQGTRLTVV.

The chain has TRBV29-1 and TRBJ2-2; D may be TRBD2 (6 bases). CDR3 length: 14 residues. From germline, CDR1 is SQVTM and CDR2 ANQGSEA. V gave up 4 bases and J gave up 1 base, with 10 bases separating them. CDR3 residues: CSVVGLLNTGELFF. The CDR3 DNA follows: TGCAGCGTTGTCGGACTATTGAACACCGGGGAGCTGTTTTTT.

The chain links TRBV5-4 to TRBJ1-1; TRBD1 matches 7 bases. The V gene's germline CDR1 is SGHNT and CDR2 YYREEE (reference sequence). V shed 1 base and J 0 bases; nucleotides not matched to a gene: 9. The CDR3 sequence is 17 residues long. The CDR3 protein is CASSLTGVREMNTEAFF. DNA of the CDR3: TGTGCCAGCAGCTTGACAGGGGTAAGGGAAATGAACACTGAAGCTTTCTTT. Full variable domain (remainder filled in from reference TRBV5-4 and TRBJ1-1): ETGVTQSPTHLIKTRGQQVTLRCSSQSGHNTVSWYQQALGQGPQFIFQYYREEENGRGNFPPRFSGLQFPNYSSELNVNALELDDSALYLCASSLTGVREMNTEAFFGQGTRLTVV.

The gene calls are TRBV5-1 and TRBJ1-5, with unresolved D. V was pared by 0 bases and J by 2 bases, with 9 bases between. This CDR3 spans 15 amino acids. CDR1 SGHRS and CDR2 YFSETQ come from the germline V gene. The CDR3 protein is CASSLVTYRNQPQHF. CDR3 bases: TGCGCCAGCAGCTTGGTGACATATCGCAATCAGCCCCAGCATTTT.

This chain links TRBV18 with TRBJ2-5, with a possible D match to TRBD1 (6 bases). The CDR3 is made up of 14 amino acids. V was shortened by 5 bases and J by 2 bases, with 12 bases between the two germline ends. Germline loops: CDR1 KGHSH, CDR2 LQKENI. CDR3 DNA: TGTGCCAGCTCAACAGGGACAACTCAAGAGACCCAGTACTTC. Protein sequence: CASSTGTTQETQYF.

This clone was recorded only once. The V call is TRBV4-1, the J call TRBJ1-6; TRBD1 matches at 7 bases. This CDR3 has 14 residues. The germline gives CDR1 MGHRA, CDR2 YSYEKL. The V and J ends lost 6 bases and 10 bases, in that order; junction bases with no gene match: 9. The CDR3 is CASSLTGAGSPLHF. The CDR3 bases are TGCGCCAGCAGTCTTACAGGGGCGGGATCACCCCTCCACTTT.

V gene TRBV5-1 combines with J gene TRBJ1-1, with a possible D match to TRBD1 (5 bases). CDR3 length equals 16 residues. Looked up from germline, CDR1 is SGHRS and CDR2 is YFSETQ. Trimming removed 4 bases at V and 2 bases at J, with 18 bases between. This CDR3 is CASSIFQGGINTEAFF. CDR3 coding DNA: TGCGCCAGCAGCATCTTTCAGGGTGGGATTAACACTGAAGCTTTCTTT.

The chain recombines TRBV5-1 with TRBJ1-1, with 8 bases identical to TRBD1. Germline V gives CDR1 SGHRS, CDR2 YFSETQ. The J segment lost 7 bases and the V segment lost 0 bases, leaving 5 bases of the junction unmatched. The CDR3 has 14 amino acids. Written as DNA, the CDR3 is TGCGCCAGCAGCTTGGGACAGGGGTTCGATGAAGCTTTCTTT. Its translation: CASSLGQGFDEAFF.

Turning to this clone: This sample includes further DNA sequences coding for the same CDR3. The CDR3 DNA is TGTGCCAGCAGACAGAACACTGAAGCTTTCTTT. Residues: CASRQNTEAFF. The rearrangement joins TRBV28 to TRBJ1-1; no reliable D call. Trimming removed 6 bases from V and 1 base from J, with 3 bases in between. The CDR3 totals 11 residues. Germline-derived CDR1 and CDR2 are MDHEN and SYDVKM. Together with reference TRBV28 and TRBJ1-1, the CDR3 gives the full variable domain: DVKVTQSSRYLVKRTGEKVFLECVQDMDHENMFWYRQDPGLGLRLIYFSYDVKMKEKGDIPEGYSVSREKKERFSLILESASTNQTSMYLCASRQNTEAFFGQGTRLTVV.

The chain joins TRBV25-1 to TRBJ2-3; maybe TRBD1 (5 bases). The CDR3 contains 15 residues. The germline gives CDR1 MGHDK, CDR2 SYGVNS. V lost 3 bases and J 6 bases, leaving 16 bases between the germline ends. The CDR3 protein is CASSDLQGMWDTQYF. The CDR3 bases are TGTGCCAGCAGTGATCTTCAGGGTATGTGGGATACGCAGTATTTT.

The genes are TRBV19 and TRBJ1-2; a weak D match, TRBD1 (6 bases). This CDR3 is 17 amino acids long. V was clipped by 5 bases and J by 2 bases, with 21 bases between them. Germline lookup yields CDR1 LNHDA and CDR2 SQIVND (reference sequence). CDR3 sequence (DNA): TGTGCCAGTAGTCCCGACCTAATGAGGACAGTAAACTATGGCTACACCTTC. Amino acid sequence: CASSPDLMRTVNYGYTF.

The J gene is TRBJ2-2, the V gene TRBV6-5; weak D call: TRBD1 (6 bases). Trimming removed 6 bases from V and 0 bases from J, with 11 bases in between. This CDR3 region has 15 residues. Germline CDR1 and CDR2: MNHEY and SVGAGI. The CDR3 spells CASRTGTTNTGELFF. CDR3 sequence (DNA): TGTGCCAGCAGAACCGGGACAACGAACACCGGGGAGCTGTTTTTT.

CDR3 loop: CASSPVNGGVAGNTIYF. The CDR3 region has the DNA TGTGCCAGCTCACCAGTAAATGGCGGGGTTGCTGGAAACACCATATATTTT. The chain is built from TRBV18 and TRBJ1-3; D unresolved. The CDR3 sequence is 17 residues long. Trimming cost V 2 bases and J 2 bases, with 16 bases left between them. Germline V gene sequence: CDR1 KGHSH, CDR2 LQKENI.

V is TRBV5-1 and J is TRBJ2-4; no definite D call. Germline V gene sequence: CDR1 SGHRS, CDR2 YFSETQ. The CDR3 totals 15 residues. Trimming removed 4 bases at V and 0 bases at J, with 11 bases between. CDR3 sequence: CASSTGDRAKNIQYF. The CDR3 DNA follows: TGCGCCAGCAGCACCGGAGACCGAGCCAAAAACATTCAGTACTTC. Full variable domain (outside the CDR3, taken from reference TRBV5-1 and TRBJ2-4): KAGVTQTPRYLIKTRGQQVTLSCSPISGHRSVSWYQQTPGQGLQFLFEYFSETQRNKGNFPGRFSGRQFSNSRSEMNVSTLELGDSALYLCASSTGDRAKNIQYFGAGTRLSVL.

The gene calls are TRBV2 and TRBJ2-1, with 7 bases fitting TRBD2. Germline V CDR1 and CDR2: SNHLY, FYNNEI. There are 16 residues in the CDR3. The trim removed 7 bases at V and 0 bases at J, leaving 9 bases unmatched. The CDR3 loop is CASTGLAAPSYNEQFF. As DNA, the CDR3 is TGTGCCAGCACTGGGCTAGCGGCCCCCTCCTACAATGAGCAGTTCTTC.

As for this clone: Other DNA sequences within the sample encode an identical CDR3. This sequence joins TRBV18 and TRBJ1-2; 9 bases line up with TRBD1. The CDR3 loop spans 14 amino acids. V shed 0 bases, J shed 4 bases, and the junction held 0 bases outside the gene matches. Germline V lookup: CDR1 KGHSH, CDR2 LQKENI. As DNA, the CDR3 is TGTGCCAGCTCACCACCGGGACAGGGCTATGGCTACACCTTC. Its translation: CASSPPGQGYGYTF.

This clone came up a few times. The chain links TRBV2 to TRBJ1-1; 9 bases are a match to TRBD1. This CDR3 region has 17 residues. CDR1 SNHLY and CDR2 FYNNEI come from the germline V gene. The trim removed 8 bases at V and 0 bases at J, leaving 13 bases unmatched. The CDR3, as DNA: TGTGCCAGCGCCGAACCGGGACAGGGTGCCATGAACACTGAAGCTTTCTTT. Protein sequence: CASAEPGQGAMNTEAFF. Drawing the rest from reference TRBV2 and TRBJ1-1, the complete variable domain is EPEVTQTPSHQVTQMGQEVILRCVPISNHLYFYWYRQILGQKVEFLVSFYNNEISEKSEIFDDQFSVERPDGSNFTLKIRSTKLEDSAMYFCASAEPGQGAMNTEAFFGQGTRLTVV.

V gene TRBV4-3 combines with J gene TRBJ1-2, with TRBD1 matching 8 bases. With V trimmed by 0 bases and J by 2 bases, 5 bases remained unmatched. The germline CDR1 and CDR2 sequences are LGHNA and YSLEER. The CDR3 sequence is 16 residues long. CDR3 residues: CASSQESAGGNYGYTF. The CDR3 DNA sequence: TGCGCCAGCAGCCAAGAATCGGCAGGGGGCAACTATGGCTACACCTTC.